The next 5 T cell receptor beta chains were all read from a single sample in a study of T cells in Graves' hyperthyroidism and ophthalmopathy. TCR beta CDR3 regions were amplified from RNA. An initial round of RT-PCR targeting the TCR CDR3 relied on the HTBI primer set. MiXCR, run by TCRdb on the multiplex PCR reads, gives a single entry per CDR3 protein. There are about 180,000 distinct CDR3 sequences in the sample; approximately 15% occur only once, and 25% to 35% lies in the top ten. The sample taken for sequencing was blood. Every receptor here comes from a woman aged 45-60 years with Graves' hyperthyroidism.

There are many counts of this clonotype. The chain is built from TRBV4-1 and TRBJ2-7; D possibly corresponds to TRBD2 (6 bases). The CDR3 loop spans 13 amino acids. V was cut by 0 bases and J by 6 bases, with 9 bases left in between. Germline-derived CDR1 and CDR2 are MGHRA and YSYEKL. As DNA, the CDR3 is TGCGCCAGCAGCCAAGATAGCGGAGGCGAGCAGTACTTC. Amino acid sequence: CASSQDSGGEQYF.

This clonotype was observed once. The V call is TRBV28, the J call TRBJ2-7, with TRBD2 matching 7 bases. CDR1 and CDR2 (germline): MDHEN, SYDVKM. This CDR3 comprises 14 residues. The junction had 7 bases not matched to a gene; V was cut back by 3 bases and J by 5 bases. The CDR3 sequence: CASSFAGESDEQYF. The CDR3 DNA reads as TGTGCCAGCAGTTTTGCGGGAGAAAGCGACGAGCAGTACTTC.

The table lists this clonotype with many counts. This rearrangement joins TRBV27 to TRBJ2-7; a possible D gene is TRBD1 (9 bases). Germline loops: CDR1 MNHEY, CDR2 SMNVEV (reference sequence). The CDR3 length is 18 residues. V lost 5 bases and J 4 bases, leaving 27 bases between the germline ends. The CDR3 sequence: CASSPKPDSGTGLYEQYF. CDR3 in DNA: TGTGCCAGCAGTCCAAAACCGGATAGCGGGACAGGGTTGTACGAGCAGTACTTC.

This clonotype was seen repeatedly, ten times or more. The chain is built from TRBV7-2 and TRBJ1-2; D is uncertain. V lost 7 bases and J 4 bases, leaving 13 bases between the germline ends. The germline CDR1 and CDR2 sequences are SGHTA and FQGNSA. The CDR3 consists of 13 residues. The CDR3: CASNDPGGYGYTF. CDR3 nucleotides: TGTGCCAGCAACGACCCAGGCGGCTATGGCTACACCTTC.

This clonotype was found many times. The rearrangement joins TRBV15 to TRBJ1-2; D is unresolved. The CDR3 is 13 amino acids. The V gene lost 0 bases and the J gene lost 3 bases, with 5 bases spanning the gap. Looked up from germline, CDR1 is LNHNV and CDR2 is YYDKDF (reference sequence). CDR3 sequence: CATSRDGDYGYTF. The DNA of the CDR3 is TGTGCCACCAGCAGAGATGGGGACTATGGCTACACCTTC.